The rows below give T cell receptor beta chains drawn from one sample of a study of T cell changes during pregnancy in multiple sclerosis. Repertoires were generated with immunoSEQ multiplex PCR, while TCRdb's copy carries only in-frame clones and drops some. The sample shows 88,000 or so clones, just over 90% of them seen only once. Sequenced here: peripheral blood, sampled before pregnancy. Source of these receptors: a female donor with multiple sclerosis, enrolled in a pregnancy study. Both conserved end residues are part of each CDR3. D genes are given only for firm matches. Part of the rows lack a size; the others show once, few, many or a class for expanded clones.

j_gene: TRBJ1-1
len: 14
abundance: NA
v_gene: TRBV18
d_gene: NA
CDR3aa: CASSPTQVNTEAFF

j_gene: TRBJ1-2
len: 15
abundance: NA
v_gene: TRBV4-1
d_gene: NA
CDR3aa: CASSQDGGGLYGYTF

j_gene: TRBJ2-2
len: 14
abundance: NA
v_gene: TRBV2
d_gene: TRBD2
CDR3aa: CASMAGGTTGELFF

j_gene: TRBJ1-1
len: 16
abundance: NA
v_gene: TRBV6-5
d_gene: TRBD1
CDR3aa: CASSFGQGAKNTEAFF

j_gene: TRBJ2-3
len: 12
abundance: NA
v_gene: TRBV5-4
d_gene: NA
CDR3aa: CASSSLVDTQYF

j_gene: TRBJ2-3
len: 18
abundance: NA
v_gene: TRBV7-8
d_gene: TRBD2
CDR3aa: CASSLGPLAGASTDTQYF

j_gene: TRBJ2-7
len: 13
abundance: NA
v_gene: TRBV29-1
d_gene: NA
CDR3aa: CSVEWDTSYEQYF

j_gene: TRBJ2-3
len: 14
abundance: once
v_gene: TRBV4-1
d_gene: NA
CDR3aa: CASSQGNSPDTQYF

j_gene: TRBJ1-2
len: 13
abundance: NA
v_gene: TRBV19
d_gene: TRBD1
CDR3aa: CATRDRGRDGYTF

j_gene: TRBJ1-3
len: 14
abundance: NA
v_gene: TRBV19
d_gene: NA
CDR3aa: CASSPANSGNTIYF